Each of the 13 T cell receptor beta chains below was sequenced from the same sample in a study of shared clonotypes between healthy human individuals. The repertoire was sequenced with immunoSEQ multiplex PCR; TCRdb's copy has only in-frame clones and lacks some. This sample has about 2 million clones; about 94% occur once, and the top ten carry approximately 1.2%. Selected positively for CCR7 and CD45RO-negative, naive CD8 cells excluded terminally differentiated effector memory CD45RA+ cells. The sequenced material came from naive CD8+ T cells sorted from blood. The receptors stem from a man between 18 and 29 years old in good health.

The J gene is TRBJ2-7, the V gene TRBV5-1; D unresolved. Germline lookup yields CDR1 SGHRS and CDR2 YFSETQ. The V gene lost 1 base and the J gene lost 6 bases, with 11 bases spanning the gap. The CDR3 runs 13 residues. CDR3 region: CASSLSPLSEQYF. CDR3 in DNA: TGCGCCAGCAGCTTGTCGCCACTTTCCGAGCAGTACTTC.

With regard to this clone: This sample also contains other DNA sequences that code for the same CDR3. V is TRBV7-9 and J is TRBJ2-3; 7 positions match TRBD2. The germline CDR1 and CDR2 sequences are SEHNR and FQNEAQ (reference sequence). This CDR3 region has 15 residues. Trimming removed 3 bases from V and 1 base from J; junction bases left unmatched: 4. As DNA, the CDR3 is TGTGCCAGCAGCTTTGGGGGGGAGGGCACAGATACGCAGTATTTT. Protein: CASSFGGEGTDTQYF.

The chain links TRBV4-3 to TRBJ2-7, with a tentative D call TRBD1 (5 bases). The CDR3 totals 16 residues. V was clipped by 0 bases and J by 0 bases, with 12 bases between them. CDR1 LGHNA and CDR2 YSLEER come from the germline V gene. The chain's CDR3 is CASSQDEQESSYEQYF. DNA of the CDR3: TGCGCCAGCAGCCAAGACGAACAGGAGAGCTCCTACGAGCAGTACTTC.

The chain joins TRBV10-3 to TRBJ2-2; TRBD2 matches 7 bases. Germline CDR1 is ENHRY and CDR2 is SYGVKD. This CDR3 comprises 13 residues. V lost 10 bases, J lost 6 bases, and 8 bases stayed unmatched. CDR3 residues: CANQPSGAGELFF. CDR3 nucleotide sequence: TGTGCCAATCAACCTAGCGGAGCCGGGGAGCTGTTTTTT.

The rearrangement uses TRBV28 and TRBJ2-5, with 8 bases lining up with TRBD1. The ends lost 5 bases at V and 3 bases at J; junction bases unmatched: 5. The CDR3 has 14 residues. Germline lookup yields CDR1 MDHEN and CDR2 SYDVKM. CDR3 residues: CASSPTGGKETQYF. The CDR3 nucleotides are TGTGCCAGCAGTCCTACAGGGGGAAAAGAGACCCAGTACTTC.

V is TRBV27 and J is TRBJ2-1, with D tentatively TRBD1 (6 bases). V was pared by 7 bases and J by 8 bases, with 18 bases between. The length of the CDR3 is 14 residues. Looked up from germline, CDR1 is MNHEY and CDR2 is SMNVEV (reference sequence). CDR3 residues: CASTATGSIDEQFF. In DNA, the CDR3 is TGTGCCAGCACTGCCACAGGGTCAATCGATGAGCAGTTCTTC.

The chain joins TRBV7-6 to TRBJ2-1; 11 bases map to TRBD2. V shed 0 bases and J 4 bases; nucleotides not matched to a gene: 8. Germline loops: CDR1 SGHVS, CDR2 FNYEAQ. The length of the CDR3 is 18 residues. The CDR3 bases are TGTGCCAGCAGCTTAGCCCCTAGCGGGAGGACCGGATACAATGAGCAGTTCTTC. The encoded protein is CASSLAPSGRTGYNEQFF.

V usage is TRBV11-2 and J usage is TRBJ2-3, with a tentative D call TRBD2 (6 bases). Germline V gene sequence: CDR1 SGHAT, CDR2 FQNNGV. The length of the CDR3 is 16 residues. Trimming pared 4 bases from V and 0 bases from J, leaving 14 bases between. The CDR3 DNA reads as TGTGCCAGCAGCTCCCGAGGCGCGGGAAGCACAGATACGCAGTATTTT. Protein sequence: CASSSRGAGSTDTQYF. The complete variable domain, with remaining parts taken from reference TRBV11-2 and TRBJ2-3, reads EAGVAQSPRYKIIEKRQSVAFWCNPISGHATLYWYQQILGQGPKLLIQFQNNGVVDDSQLPKDRFSAERLKGVDSTLKIQPAKLEDSAVYLCASSSRGAGSTDTQYFGPGTRLTVL.

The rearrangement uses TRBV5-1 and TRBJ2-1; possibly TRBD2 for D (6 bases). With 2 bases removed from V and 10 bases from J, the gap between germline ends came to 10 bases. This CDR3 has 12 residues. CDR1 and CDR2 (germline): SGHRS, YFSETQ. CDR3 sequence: CASSFWGGEQFF. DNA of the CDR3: TGCGCCAGCAGCTTTTGGGGAGGAGAGCAGTTCTTC.

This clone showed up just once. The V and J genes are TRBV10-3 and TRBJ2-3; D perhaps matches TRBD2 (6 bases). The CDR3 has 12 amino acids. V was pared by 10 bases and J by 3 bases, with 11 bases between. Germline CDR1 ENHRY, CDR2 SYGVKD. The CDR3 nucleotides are TGTGCCACCTCGGAGGGTACAGATACGCAGTATTTT. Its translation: CATSEGTDTQYF.

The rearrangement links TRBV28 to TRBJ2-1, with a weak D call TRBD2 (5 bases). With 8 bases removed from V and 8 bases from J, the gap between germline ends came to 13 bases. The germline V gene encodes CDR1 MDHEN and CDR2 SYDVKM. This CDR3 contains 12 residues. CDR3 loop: CASEGARYEQFF. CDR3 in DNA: TGTGCCAGCGAGGGCGCGCGCTATGAGCAGTTCTTC.

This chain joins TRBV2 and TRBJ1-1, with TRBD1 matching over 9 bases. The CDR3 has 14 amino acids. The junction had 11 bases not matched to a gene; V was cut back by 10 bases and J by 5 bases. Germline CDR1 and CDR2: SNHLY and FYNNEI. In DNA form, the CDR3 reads TGTGCCACCTTCGGACCGGACAGGGGAACTGAAGCTTTCTTT. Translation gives CATFGPDRGTEAFF.

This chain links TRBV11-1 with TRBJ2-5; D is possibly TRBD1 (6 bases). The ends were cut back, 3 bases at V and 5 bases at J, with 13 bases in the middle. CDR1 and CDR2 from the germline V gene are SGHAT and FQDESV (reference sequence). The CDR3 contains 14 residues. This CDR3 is CASSFLRGGETQYF. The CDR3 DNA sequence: TGTGCCAGCAGCTTCCTCAGGGGCGGTGAGACCCAGTACTTC.